What follows are 19 T cell receptor beta chains derived from one specimen sequenced in a study of blood T cell repertoires in COVID-19. Method: immunoSEQ multiplex PCR; TCRdb's copy keeps in-frame clones and lacks some. The profile shows 160,000 or so clones, over 75% of them singletons. The material sequenced was PBMCs or T cells enriched from blood (not recorded which). The receptor set was obtained from a human donor with acute COVID-19. The donor label of this sample is uncertain.

This clone has just one count. Other DNA sequences in the sample encode the same CDR3. The gene calls are TRBV7-2 and TRBJ2-5, with 11 positions matching TRBD1. Germline V lookup: CDR1 SGHTA, CDR2 FQGNSA. The length of the CDR3 is 15 residues. The V and J ends lost 5 bases and 2 bases, in that order; junction bases with no gene match: 4. This CDR3 reads CASSRDRGRQETQYF. The CDR3 coding sequence is TGTGCCAGCAGCCGGGACAGGGGGAGGCAAGAGACCCAGTACTTC.

J is TRBJ2-7 and V is TRBV18, with 8 nucleotides matching TRBD1. In germline, CDR1 is KGHSH, CDR2 LQKENI. With 2 bases clipped from V and 5 bases from J, the junction kept 5 bases outside the gene matches. This CDR3 is built from 14 residues. This chain's CDR3 is CASSPATGADEQYF. CDR3 in DNA: TGTGCCAGCTCACCAGCGACAGGGGCGGACGAGCAGTACTTC.

This clone was counted between two and nine times. The V gene is TRBV4-1, the J gene TRBJ1-2; 7 nucleotides match TRBD1. The CDR3 contains 15 residues. With V trimmed by 0 bases and J by 4 bases, 5 bases remained unmatched. The germline V gene has CDR1 MGHRA and CDR2 YSYEKL. The CDR3 DNA is TGCGCCAGCAGCCAAGATAGGGACAGAGTCTATGGCTACACCTTC. Translating it yields CASSQDRDRVYGYTF.

The rearrangement joins TRBV3-1 (or the pseudogene TRBV3-2) to TRBJ1-2; 9 bases match TRBD1. The V segment lost 3 bases and the J segment 2 bases; nucleotides outside the gene matches: 7. CDR1 is LGHDT, CDR2 YNNKEL, per germline (reference sequence). The CDR3 has 16 residues. The CDR3 DNA is TGTGCCAGCAGCCAGTCCGGGACAGGGATCAACTATGGCTACACCTTC. Its translation: CASSQSGTGINYGYTF.

CDR3 DNA sequence: TGTGCCAGCAGAATTCTAGCGGGGGTTACGAACACCGGGGAGCTGTTTTTT. Translating gives CASRILAGVTNTGELFF. This chain links TRBV7-9 with TRBJ2-2; 10 nucleotides align to TRBD2. The CDR3 length is 17 residues. Trimming at V came to 6 bases and at J to 0 bases, leaving 7 bases not matched to a gene. Germline CDR1 SEHNR, CDR2 FQNEAQ (reference sequence).

The chain joins TRBV10-2 to TRBJ1-2; no clear D. This CDR3 comprises 14 residues. V dropped 2 bases and J dropped 7 bases, with 14 bases sitting between them. Germline CDR1 WSHSY, CDR2 SAAADI. The CDR3 DNA sequence: TGCGCCAGCAGTGAGGAGGGCCGTGGACGTGGCTACACCTTC. Protein product: CASSEEGRGRGYTF.

V usage is TRBV9 and J usage is TRBJ2-3, with 9 bases identical to TRBD2. The V segment lost 4 bases and the J segment 4 bases; nucleotides outside the gene matches: 10. The V gene's germline CDR1 is SGDLS and CDR2 YYNGEE. The CDR3 extends over 16 amino acids. In DNA, the CDR3 is TGTGCCAGCAGCCCGGCCGGGACTAGCAACTCAGATACGCAGTATTTT. This translates into CASSPAGTSNSDTQYF.

This chain connects TRBV18 to TRBJ2-2; the match to TRBD1 covers 7 bases. CDR1 and CDR2 from the germline V gene are KGHSH and LQKENI. With 1 base clipped from V and 6 bases from J, the junction kept 5 bases outside the gene matches. This CDR3 is built from 15 residues. In nucleotides, the CDR3 is TGTGCCAGCTCACCACGGACGACAGGGCCCGGGGAGCTGTTTTTT. Translating gives CASSPRTTGPGELFF.

The chain uses TRBV18 and TRBJ2-3, with 11 bases identical to TRBD2. V shed 1 base, J shed 0 bases, and the junction held 0 bases outside the gene matches. Germline assignment: CDR1 KGHSH and CDR2 LQKENI. The CDR3 runs 16 residues. CDR3 sequence (DNA): TGTGCCAGCTCACCACTAGCGGGGGGGAGCACAGATACGCAGTATTTT. Translating gives CASSPLAGGSTDTQYF.

This sequence joins TRBV29-1 and TRBJ2-3; a weak D match, TRBD2 (6 bases). The germline V gene encodes CDR1 SQVTM and CDR2 ANQGSEA. The germline V and J ends were trimmed by 4 bases and 4 bases, with 9 bases remaining between them. The CDR3 loop spans 12 amino acids. CDR3 bases: TGCAGCGTTGGTAGGGAGGCAGATACGCAGTATTTT. This sequence encodes CSVGREADTQYF.

The chain links TRBV19 to TRBJ1-1, with 9 nucleotides matching TRBD1. Trimming at V came to 1 base and at J to 3 bases, leaving 6 bases not matched to a gene. The CDR3 consists of 16 residues. Germline assignment: CDR1 LNHDA and CDR2 SQIVND (reference sequence). DNA of the CDR3: TGTGCCAGTAGTATAGGGTCAAGGGACAGGGACACTGAAGCTTTCTTT. Protein sequence: CASSIGSRDRDTEAFF.

The V gene is TRBV27, the J gene TRBJ2-4, with 7 positions matching TRBD1. J was trimmed by 2 bases and V by 8 bases; bases with no gene match: 9. Looked up from germline, CDR1 is MNHEY and CDR2 is SMNVEV (reference sequence). The CDR3 totals 15 residues. This CDR3 reads CASGPDRASKNIQYF. In DNA, the CDR3 is TGTGCCAGCGGGCCTGACAGGGCCTCCAAAAACATTCAGTACTTC.

The chain combines TRBV6-5 with TRBJ1-4, with D unclear. CDR1 and CDR2 (germline): MNHEY, SVGAGI. CDR3 length: 13 amino acids. Trimming took 2 bases from V and 8 from J, leaving 9 bases between them. The DNA of the CDR3 is TGTGCCAGCAGTTACCAGAGGAAGGAAAAACTGTTTTTT. Residues: CASSYQRKEKLFF.

This sequence joins TRBV25-1 and TRBJ1-3; TRBD1 agrees at 10 bases. This CDR3 has 17 residues. Losses at the gene ends were 3 bases for V and 0 bases for J; bases not matched to a gene: 5. CDR1 is MGHDK, CDR2 SYGVNS, per germline. Written as DNA, the CDR3 is TGTGCCAGCAGTGATTGGGACAGGGGCTACTCTGGAAACACCATATATTTT. It translates to CASSDWDRGYSGNTIYF.

The chain recombines TRBV18 with TRBJ2-2; TRBD1 agrees at 11 bases. CDR1 and CDR2 from the germline V gene are KGHSH and LQKENI. This CDR3 contains 17 residues. With 5 bases clipped from V and 3 bases from J, the junction kept 8 bases outside the gene matches. Written as DNA, the CDR3 is TGTGCCAGCTCATCCCGGGACAGGGGGTATGACACCGGGGAGCTGTTTTTT. Its protein is CASSSRDRGYDTGELFF. The full variable domain, with the rest looked up from reference TRBV18 and TRBJ2-2, is NAGVMQNPRHLVRRRGQEARLRCSPMKGHSHVYWYRQLPEEGLKFMVYLQKENIIDESGMPKERFSAEFPKEGPSILRIQQVVRGDSAAYFCASSSRDRGYDTGELFFGEGSRLTVL.

The J gene is TRBJ1-2, the V gene TRBV29-1; D is uncertain. In germline, CDR1 is SQVTM, CDR2 ANQGSEA. The CDR3 runs to 13 residues. Between the trimmed V and J ends, which lost 7 bases and 3 bases, there was a span of 15 bases. CDR3 loop: CSALLQMDYGYTF. The CDR3 DNA reads as TGCAGCGCCCTCTTACAGATGGACTATGGCTACACCTTC.

The rearrangement uses TRBV5-4 and TRBJ2-2; D gene uncertain. Germline CDR1 SGHNT, CDR2 YYREEE (reference sequence). The CDR3 loop spans 13 amino acids. Trimming removed 5 bases at V and 3 bases at J, with 8 bases between. The CDR3 DNA follows: TGTGCCAGCAGGTCCGGAGACACCGGGGAGCTGTTTTTT. The encoded protein is CASRSGDTGELFF.

The rearrangement joins TRBV25-1 to TRBJ2-1, with D perhaps matching TRBD1 (5 bases). The V and J ends lost 2 bases and 0 bases respectively, with 11 bases between them. The CDR3 runs 16 residues. Germline V lookup: CDR1 MGHDK, CDR2 SYGVNS. CDR3 sequence reads: CASSELQESSYNEQFF. In DNA, the CDR3 is TGTGCCAGCAGTGAACTACAGGAGAGCTCCTACAATGAGCAGTTCTTC. Looking up the rest from reference TRBV25-1 and TRBJ2-1 gives the full variable domain: EADIYQTPRYLVIGTGKKITLECSQTMGHDKMYWYQQDPGMELHLIHYSYGVNSTEKGDLSSESTVSRIRTEHFPLTLESARPSHTSQYLCASSELQESSYNEQFFGPGTRLTVL.

The chain couples TRBV11-3 to TRBJ1-1, with D unclear. Trimming pared 1 base from V and 0 bases from J, leaving 3 bases between. The CDR3 consists of 13 residues. Germline V lookup: CDR1 SGHNT, CDR2 YENEEA. DNA of the CDR3: TGTGCCAGCAGCTTAGTAATGAACACTGAAGCTTTCTTT. As protein: CASSLVMNTEAFF.